This TCR beta chain is drawn from a study of pediatric ulcerative colitis. Here immunoSEQ multiplex PCR was the method, and the copy in TCRdb shows in-frame clones only, minus some. The table shows 30,000 to 35,000 clones, with about 81% occurring only once. CDR3 length: 15 residues. The V gene's germline CDR1 is MNHNS and CDR2 SASEGT. The junction had 10 bases not matched to a gene; V was cut back by 5 bases and J by 4 bases. Rectal tissue came from one to two pinch biopsies taken at colonoscopy. This chain joins TRBV6-1 and TRBJ2-5, with TRBD1 identical over 7 bases. The TCR comes from a boy between 10 and 17 years old with mild ulcerative colitis. The sample consisted of gut tissue. This chain's CDR3 is CASSTDRERGETQYF. The CDR3 DNA reads as TGTGCCAGCAGTACCGACAGGGAGAGGGGAGAGACCCAGTACTTC.